This T cell receptor (beta chain) was observed in a study of cytomegalovirus exposure and HLA in healthy donors. Regarding the study as a whole: Researchers catalogued 150 or so TCR beta chains as cytomegalovirus-associated.

The CDR3 loop spans 15 amino acids. V was clipped by 4 bases and J by 0 bases, with 11 bases between them. Per the germline V gene, CDR1 is SGHTA and CDR2 is FQGNSA. PCR employed 60 Vbeta and 13 Jbeta primers. Produced via immunoSEQ multiplex PCR; TCRdb's table is partial and in-frame only. Among roughly 150,000 clones, approximately 83% were seen once, and the ten largest hold 2.5% to 3.5%. Note on this clone: Its antigen is as yet unknown.

The sample comprised PBMCs. The V gene is TRBV7-2, the J gene TRBJ2-3; tentative D call: TRBD1 (5 bases). This sequence originates from a male donor in good health and CMV-seronegative. CDR3 in amino acids: CASSSRTTSTDTQYF. The DNA of the CDR3 is TGTGCCAGCAGCTCCCGGACAACTAGCACAGATACGCAGTATTTT. Filled out from reference TRBV7-2 and TRBJ2-3, the complete variable domain reads GAGVSQSPSNKVTEKGKDVELRCDPISGHTALYWYRQSLGQGLEFLIYFQGNSAPDKSGLPSDRFSAERTGGSVSTLTIQRTQQEDSAVYLCASSSRTTSTDTQYFGPGTRLTVL.